Given below is one TCR beta chain in context. The sample is drawn from a study of blood T cell repertoires in COVID-19. Study information: COVID-19 samples from acute and convalescent phases originated in the United States, Italy and Spain. T cells, B-cell-depleted T cells, or PBMCs provided the cDNA or gDNA that served as material.

J gave up 5 bases and V 4 bases, and 17 bases lay outside the gene matches. The CDR3 spans 20 residues. Germline V gene data show CDR1 as SGHTA and CDR2 as FQGTGA. In the original workflow: Using reference gene primer amplification, nucleated cell counts were estimated. Profiling relied on immunoSEQ multiplex PCR, and the TCRdb table lists in-frame clones only, not all of them. The V and J calls and clone size come from that table; D and trimming were worked out from the DNA. In the table there are about 260,000 clones, approximately 86% of which are singletons. The sample comprised peripheral blood. The J gene is TRBJ2-3, the V gene TRBV7-3, with 14 bases lining up with TRBD2. The clonotype comes from a woman aged 45-65 years who had recovered from COVID-19. CDR3 bases: TGTGCCAGCAGCTCGGACCCGGGACTAGCGGGAGTGCGTGGCGAAGATACGCAGTATTTT. Translated, it gives CASSSDPGLAGVRGEDTQYF.